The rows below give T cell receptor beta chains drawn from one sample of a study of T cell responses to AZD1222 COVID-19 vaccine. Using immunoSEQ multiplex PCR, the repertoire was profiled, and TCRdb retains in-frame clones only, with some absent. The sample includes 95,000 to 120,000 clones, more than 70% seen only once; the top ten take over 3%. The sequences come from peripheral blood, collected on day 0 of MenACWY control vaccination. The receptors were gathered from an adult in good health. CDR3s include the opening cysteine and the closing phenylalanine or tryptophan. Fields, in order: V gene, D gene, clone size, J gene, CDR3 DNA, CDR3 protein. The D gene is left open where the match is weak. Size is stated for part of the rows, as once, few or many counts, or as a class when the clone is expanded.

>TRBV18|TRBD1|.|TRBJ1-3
TGTGCCAGCTCACCGCGATGGACAGGACCTTCTTCTGGAAACACCATATATTTT
CASSPRWTGPSSGNTIYF
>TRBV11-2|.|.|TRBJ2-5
TGTGCCAGCAGCTTAGAACCTTTAGGCGGGGTAGAGACCCAGTACTTC
CASSLEPLGGVETQYF
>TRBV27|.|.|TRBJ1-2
TGTGCCAGCACCTCTGCGGGTTTGGGGGCAAACTATGGCTACACCTTC
CASTSAGLGANYGYTF
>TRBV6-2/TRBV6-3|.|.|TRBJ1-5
TGTGCCAGCAGTTACTTCCAGCCGTTCGATCAGCCCCAGCATTTT
CASSYFQPFDQPQHF
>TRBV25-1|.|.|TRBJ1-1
TGTGCCAGCAGCACCTGGAACACTGAAGCTTTCTTT
CASSTWNTEAFF
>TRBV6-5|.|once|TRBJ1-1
TGTGCCAGCAGTCCCCTTGGGGCGGGCACTGAAGCTTTCTTT
CASSPLGAGTEAFF
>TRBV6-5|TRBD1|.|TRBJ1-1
TGTGCCAGCAGAACAGGGGTGAACACTGAAGCTTTCTTT
CASRTGVNTEAFF
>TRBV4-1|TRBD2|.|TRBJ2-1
TGCGCCAGCAGCCAAAACATTGGGTTTTTAGCGGGGAGCTCCTACAATGAGCAGTTCTTC
CASSQNIGFLAGSSYNEQFF
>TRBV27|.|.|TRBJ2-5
TGTGCCAGCAGTTACCTCGGCCCCTCGGAGACCCAGTACTTC
CASSYLGPSETQYF
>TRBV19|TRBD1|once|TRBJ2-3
TGTGCCAGTAGAGGTAGACAGGGTCAAGTTAGAGATACGCAGTATTTT
CASRGRQGQVRDTQYF
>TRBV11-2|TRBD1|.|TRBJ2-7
TGTGCCAGCAGTGATTCGACAGGGCCCTACGAGCAGTACTTC
CASSDSTGPYEQYF
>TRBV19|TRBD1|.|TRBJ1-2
TGTGCCAGTAGCGAAACAGGGGAAGGCTACACCTTC
CASSETGEGYTF
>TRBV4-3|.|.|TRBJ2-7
TGCGCCAGCAGCCAAGGTCGCTCCTACGAGCAGTACTTC
CASSQGRSYEQYF
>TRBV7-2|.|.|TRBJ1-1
TGTGCCAGCAGCTCGGACCCGGCGGGTGCGAGGACTGAAGCTTTCTTT
CASSSDPAGARTEAFF
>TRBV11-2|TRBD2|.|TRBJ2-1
TGTGCCAGCAGCGACGGGAGGAGGGCTGTGAATGAGCAGTTCTTC
CASSDGRRAVNEQFF
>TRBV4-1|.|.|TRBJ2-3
TGCGCCAGCAGCCAAGACAGAAGAGGGTTTGGAGATACGCAGTATTTT
CASSQDRRGFGDTQYF
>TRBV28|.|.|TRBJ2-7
TGTGCCAGCAGTTTATTTCGACAGATCCCGGGTGGGCAGTACTTC
CASSLFRQIPGGQYF
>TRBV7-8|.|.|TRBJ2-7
TGTGCCAGCAGCTTGTTCGGACTGAACTACGAGCAGTACTTC
CASSLFGLNYEQYF
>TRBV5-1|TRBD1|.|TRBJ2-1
TGCGCCAGCAGCTTGATCCCGGGACAGTACAATGAGCAGTTCTTC
CASSLIPGQYNEQFF
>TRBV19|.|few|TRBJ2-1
TGTGCCAGTAGCCAAGGGGGGGGGAATGAGCAGTTCTTC
CASSQGGGNEQFF